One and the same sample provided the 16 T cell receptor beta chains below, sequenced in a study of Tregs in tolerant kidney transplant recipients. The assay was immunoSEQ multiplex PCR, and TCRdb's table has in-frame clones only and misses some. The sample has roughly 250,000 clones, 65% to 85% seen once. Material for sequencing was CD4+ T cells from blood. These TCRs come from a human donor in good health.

CDR3 residues: CASSLKPGLGDNEQFF. CDR3 in DNA: TGTGCCAGCAGCCTCAAACCGGGACTCGGGGACAATGAGCAGTTCTTC. The rearrangement uses TRBV5-6 and TRBJ2-1, with D maybe TRBD2 (6 bases). The CDR3 has 16 residues. Germline loops: CDR1 SGHDT, CDR2 YYEEEE. Trimming removed 4 bases at V and 5 bases at J, with 19 bases between.

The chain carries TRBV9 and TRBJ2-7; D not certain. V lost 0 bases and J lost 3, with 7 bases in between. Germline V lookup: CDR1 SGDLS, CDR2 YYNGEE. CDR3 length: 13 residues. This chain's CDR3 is CASSVVPGYEQYF. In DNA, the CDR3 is TGTGCCAGCAGCGTAGTTCCAGGCTACGAGCAGTACTTC.

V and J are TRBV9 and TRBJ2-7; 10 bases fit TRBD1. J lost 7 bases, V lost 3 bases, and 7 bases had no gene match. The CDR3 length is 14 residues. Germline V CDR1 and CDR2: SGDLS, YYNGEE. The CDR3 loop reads CASSARQGAGEQYF. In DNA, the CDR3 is TGTGCCAGCAGCGCCAGACAGGGGGCTGGTGAGCAGTACTTC. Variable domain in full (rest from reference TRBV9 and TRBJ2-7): DSGVTQTPKHLITATGQRVTLRCSPRSGDLSVYWYQQSLDQGLQFLIQYYNGEERAKGNILERFSAQQFPDLHSELNLSSLELGDSALYFCASSARQGAGEQYFGPGTRLTVT.

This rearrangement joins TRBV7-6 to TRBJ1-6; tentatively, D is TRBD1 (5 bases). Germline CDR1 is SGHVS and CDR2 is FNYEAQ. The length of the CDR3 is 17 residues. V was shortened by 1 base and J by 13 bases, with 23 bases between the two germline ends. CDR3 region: CASSLVPSGTKGSPLHF. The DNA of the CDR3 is TGTGCCAGCAGCTTAGTGCCCTCCGGGACGAAGGGATCTCCCCTCCACTTT.

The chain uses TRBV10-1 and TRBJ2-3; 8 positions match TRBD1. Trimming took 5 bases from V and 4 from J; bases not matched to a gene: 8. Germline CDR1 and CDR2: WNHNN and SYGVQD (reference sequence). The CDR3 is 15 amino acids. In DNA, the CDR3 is TGCGCCAGCAGTCTGACAGGGGAATCATCAGATACGCAGTATTTT. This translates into CASSLTGESSDTQYF.

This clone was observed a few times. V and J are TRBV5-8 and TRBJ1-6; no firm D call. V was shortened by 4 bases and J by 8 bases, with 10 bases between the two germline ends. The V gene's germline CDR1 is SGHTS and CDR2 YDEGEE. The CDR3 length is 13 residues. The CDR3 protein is CASSPGLDSPLHF. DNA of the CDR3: TGTGCCAGCAGCCCCGGACTGGATTCACCCCTCCACTTT.

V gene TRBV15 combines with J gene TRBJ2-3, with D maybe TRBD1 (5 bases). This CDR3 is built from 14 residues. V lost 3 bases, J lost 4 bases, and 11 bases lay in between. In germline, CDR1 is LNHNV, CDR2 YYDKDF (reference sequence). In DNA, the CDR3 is TGTGCCACCAGCAGGATACAGGTCCCAGATACGCAGTATTTT. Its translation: CATSRIQVPDTQYF.

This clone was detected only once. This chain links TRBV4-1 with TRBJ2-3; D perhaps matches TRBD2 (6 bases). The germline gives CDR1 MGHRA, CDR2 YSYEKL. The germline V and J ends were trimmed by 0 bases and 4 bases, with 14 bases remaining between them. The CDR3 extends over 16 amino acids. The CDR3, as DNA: TGCGCCAGCAGCCAAGAGGCTAGCGATCCCCCAGATACGCAGTATTTT. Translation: CASSQEASDPPDTQYF.

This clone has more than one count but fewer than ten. In DNA form, the CDR3 reads TGTGCCAGCAGCTTAAACTTTAACAGGGGTGAACAGACCCAGTACTTC. Translation gives CASSLNFNRGEQTQYF. The chain uses TRBV11-1 and TRBJ2-5; the match to TRBD1 covers 7 bases. Trimming took 2 bases from V and 6 from J; bases not matched to a gene: 12. Germline V gene sequence: CDR1 SGHAT, CDR2 FQDESV (reference sequence). This CDR3 contains 16 residues. Together with reference TRBV11-1 and TRBJ2-5, the CDR3 gives the full variable domain: EAEVAQSPRYKITEKSQAVAFWCDPISGHATLYWYRQILGQGPELLVQFQDESVVDDSQLPKDRFSAERLKGVDSTLKIQPAELGDSAMYLCASSLNFNRGEQTQYFGPGTRLLVL.

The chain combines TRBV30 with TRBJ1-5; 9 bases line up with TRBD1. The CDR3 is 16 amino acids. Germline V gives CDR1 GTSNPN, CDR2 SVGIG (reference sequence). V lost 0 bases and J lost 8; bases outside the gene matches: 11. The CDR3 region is CAWSVRPGTGKEPQHF. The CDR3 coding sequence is TGTGCCTGGAGTGTACGGCCAGGGACAGGGAAGGAGCCCCAGCATTTT.

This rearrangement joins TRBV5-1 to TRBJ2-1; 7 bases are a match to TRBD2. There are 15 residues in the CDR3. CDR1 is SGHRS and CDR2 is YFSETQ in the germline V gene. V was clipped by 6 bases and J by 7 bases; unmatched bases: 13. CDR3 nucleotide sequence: TGCGCCAGCACCCCCTGGGCGGGAGTGGGGAATGAGCAGTTCTTC. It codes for CASTPWAGVGNEQFF.

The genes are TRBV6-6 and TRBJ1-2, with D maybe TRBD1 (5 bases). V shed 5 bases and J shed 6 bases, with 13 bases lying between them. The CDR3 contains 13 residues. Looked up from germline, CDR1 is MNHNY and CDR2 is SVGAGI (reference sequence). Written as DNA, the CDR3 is TGTGCCAGCAGTCCCACTGTGGGGCATGGCTACACCTTC. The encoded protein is CASSPTVGHGYTF.

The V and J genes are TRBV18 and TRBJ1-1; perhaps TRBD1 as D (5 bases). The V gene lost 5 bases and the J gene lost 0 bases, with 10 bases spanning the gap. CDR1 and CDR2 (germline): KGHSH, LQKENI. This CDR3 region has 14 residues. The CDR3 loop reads CASSNQGMNTEAFF. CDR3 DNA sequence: TGTGCCAGCTCAAATCAGGGAATGAACACTGAAGCTTTCTTT.

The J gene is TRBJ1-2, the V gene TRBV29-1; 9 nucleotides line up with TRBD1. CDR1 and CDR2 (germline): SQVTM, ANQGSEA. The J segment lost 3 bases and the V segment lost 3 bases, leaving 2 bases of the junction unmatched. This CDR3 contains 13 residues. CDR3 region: CSVDGQGYYGYTF. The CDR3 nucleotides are TGCAGCGTTGATGGACAGGGGTACTATGGCTACACCTTC.

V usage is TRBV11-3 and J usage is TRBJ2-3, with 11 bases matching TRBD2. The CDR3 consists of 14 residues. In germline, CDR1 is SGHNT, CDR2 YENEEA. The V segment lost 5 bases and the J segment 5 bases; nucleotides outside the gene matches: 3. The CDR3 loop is CASSPTSGRDTQYF. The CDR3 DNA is TGTGCCAGCAGCCCTACTAGCGGGAGAGATACGCAGTATTTT.

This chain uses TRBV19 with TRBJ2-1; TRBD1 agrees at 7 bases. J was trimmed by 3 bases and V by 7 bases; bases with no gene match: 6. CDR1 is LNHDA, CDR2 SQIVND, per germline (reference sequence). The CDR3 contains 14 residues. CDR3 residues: CASTRQGIYNEQFF. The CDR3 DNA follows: TGTGCCAGTACCCGACAGGGTATCTACAATGAGCAGTTCTTC.